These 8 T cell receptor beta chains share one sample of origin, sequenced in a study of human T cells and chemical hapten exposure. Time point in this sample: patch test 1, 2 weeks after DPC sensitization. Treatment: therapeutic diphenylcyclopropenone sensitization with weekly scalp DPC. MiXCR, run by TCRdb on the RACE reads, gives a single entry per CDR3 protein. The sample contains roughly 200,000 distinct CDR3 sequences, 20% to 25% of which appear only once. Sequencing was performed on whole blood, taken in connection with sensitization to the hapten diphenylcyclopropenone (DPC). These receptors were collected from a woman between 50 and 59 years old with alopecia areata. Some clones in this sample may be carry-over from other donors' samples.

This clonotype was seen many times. CDR3 nucleotides: TGTGCCAGCAGCCAGGTAGCTGGACACAACCAGTTCTTC. Its translation: CASSQVAGHNQFF. J is TRBJ2-1 and V is TRBV3-1, with a possible D match to TRBD1 (5 bases). This CDR3 spans 13 amino acids. Germline V lookup: CDR1 LGHDT, CDR2 YNNKEL (reference sequence). The V and J ends lost 3 bases and 13 bases respectively, with 16 bases between them.

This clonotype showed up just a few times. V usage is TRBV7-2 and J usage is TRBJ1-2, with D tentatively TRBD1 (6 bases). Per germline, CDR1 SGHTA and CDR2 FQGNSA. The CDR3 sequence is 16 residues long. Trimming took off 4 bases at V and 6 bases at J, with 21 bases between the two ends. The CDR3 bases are TGTGCCAGCAGCTCCGGGGGTGCAGGGGCCCCTCATGGCTACACCTTC. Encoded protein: CASSSGGAGAPHGYTF.

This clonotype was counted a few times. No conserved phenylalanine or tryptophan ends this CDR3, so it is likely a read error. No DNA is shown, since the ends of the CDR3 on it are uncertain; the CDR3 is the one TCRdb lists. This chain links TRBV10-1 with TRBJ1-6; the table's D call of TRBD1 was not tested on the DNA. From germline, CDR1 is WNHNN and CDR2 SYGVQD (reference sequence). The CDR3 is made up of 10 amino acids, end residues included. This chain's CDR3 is CASKPSCRDR.

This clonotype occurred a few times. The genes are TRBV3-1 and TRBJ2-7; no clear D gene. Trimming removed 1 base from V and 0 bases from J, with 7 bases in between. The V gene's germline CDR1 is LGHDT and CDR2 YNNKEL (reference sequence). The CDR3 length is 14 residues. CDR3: CASSQGSVSYEQYF. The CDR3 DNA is TGTGCCAGCAGCCAAGGAAGCGTCTCCTACGAGCAGTACTTC.

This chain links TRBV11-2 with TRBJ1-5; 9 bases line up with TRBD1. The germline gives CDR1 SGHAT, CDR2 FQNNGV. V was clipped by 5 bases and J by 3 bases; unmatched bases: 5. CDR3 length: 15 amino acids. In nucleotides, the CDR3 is TGTGCCAGCAGCCGGGACAGGGAGGCCAATCAGCCCCAGCATTTT. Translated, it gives CASSRDREANQPQHF.

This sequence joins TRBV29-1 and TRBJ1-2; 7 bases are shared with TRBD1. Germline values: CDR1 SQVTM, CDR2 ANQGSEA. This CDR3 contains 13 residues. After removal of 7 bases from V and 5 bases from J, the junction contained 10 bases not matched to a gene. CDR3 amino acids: CSARNRGGYGYTF. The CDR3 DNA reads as TGCAGCGCTAGAAACAGGGGAGGGTATGGCTACACCTTC.

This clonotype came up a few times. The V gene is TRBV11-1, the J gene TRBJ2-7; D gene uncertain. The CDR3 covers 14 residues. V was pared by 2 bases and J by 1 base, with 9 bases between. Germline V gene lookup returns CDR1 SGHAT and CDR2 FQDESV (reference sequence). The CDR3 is CASSLSWASYEQYF. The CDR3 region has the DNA TGTGCCAGCAGCTTATCCTGGGCTTCCTACGAGCAGTACTTC.

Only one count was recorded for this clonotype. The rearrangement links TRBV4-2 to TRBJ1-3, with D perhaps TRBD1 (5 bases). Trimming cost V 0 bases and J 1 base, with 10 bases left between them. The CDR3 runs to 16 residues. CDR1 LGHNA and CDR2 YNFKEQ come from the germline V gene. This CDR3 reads CASSQENGGSGNTIYF. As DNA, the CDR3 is TGTGCCAGCAGCCAAGAGAACGGGGGATCTGGAAACACCATATATTTT.